This T cell receptor (beta chain) was observed in a study of T cell responses to AZD1222 COVID-19 vaccine. Libraries were prepared by immunoSEQ multiplex PCR; TCRdb keeps only in-frame clonotypes and omits some of them. This table has over 120,000 clones, around 94% appearing once. Looked up from germline, CDR1 is SGHTA and CDR2 is FQGTGA. With 0 bases removed from V and 9 bases from J, the gap between germline ends came to 12 bases. The CDR3 is made up of 13 amino acids. Study-level results: Females outnumbered males among donors, who were mostly white British; clonal diversity was possibly underestimated. Repertoire sampling happened only post peak T cell response. Spike was spanned by vaccine-associated CD4 TCRs, with dominance at 160-218 and 743-854.

Notes on this clone: The antigen is undetermined.

Sequenced here: peripheral blood, sampled after recovery from COVID-19. This TCR derives from an adult who had recovered from COVID-19. This chain connects TRBV7-3 to TRBJ2-7, with D unresolved. CDR3 sequence: CASSLTTGLVQYF. CDR3 sequence (DNA): TGTGCCAGCAGCTTAACGACGGGTCTTGTGCAGTACTTC. Complete variable domain (other parts from reference TRBV7-3 and TRBJ2-7): GAGVSQTPSNKVTEKGKYVELRCDPISGHTALYWYRQSLGQGPEFLIYFQGTGAADDSGLPNDRFFAVRPEGSVSTLKIQRTERGDSAVYLCASSLTTGLVQYFGPGTRLTVT.